Listed below are T cell receptor beta chains from one sample, sequenced in a study of cytomegalovirus exposure and HLA in healthy donors. The data were produced by immunoSEQ multiplex PCR, yet TCRdb's version contains in-frame clones alone and is incomplete. This sample carries 65,000 to 85,000 clones, with about 1.8% going to the ten biggest clones. Input material: PBMCs. Every receptor here comes from a woman in her 30s in good health and CMV-seronegative. Each CDR3 is given with its conserved first and last residue. D genes are given only for firm matches.

TRBV9	TRBJ2-2	-	TGTGCCAGCAGAAAGGGGAAGGACACCGGGGAGCTGTTTTTT	CASRKGKDTGELFF
TRBV6-5	TRBJ2-7	TRBD2	TGTGCCACCTCTCGGGCTAGCGGGCAAAACTACGAGCAGTACTTC	CATSRASGQNYEQYF
TRBV10-3	TRBJ2-7	TRBD1	TGTGCCTTCTCGGGACAGGGGGCGGGGGAGCAGTACTTC	CAFSGQGAGEQYF
TRBV5-1	TRBJ2-5	TRBD1	TGCGCCGGCAGTACGATGGGACAGGGGCAAGGGACCCAGTACTTC	CAGSTMGQGQGTQYF
TRBV4-3	TRBJ1-5	TRBD1	TGCGCCAGCAGCCAACACAGGGGCCAGCCCCAGCATTTT	CASSQHRGQPQHF
TRBV4-1	TRBJ1-1	-	TGCGCCAGCAGCCACCTCGGCCGGGGCACTGAAGCTTTCTTT	CASSHLGRGTEAFF
TRBV7-9	TRBJ1-3	TRBD1	TGTGCCAGCAGCTTAGGGGACAGGTGGCCCTCTGGAAACACCATATATTTT	CASSLGDRWPSGNTIYF
TRBV10-3	TRBJ1-5	-	TGTGCCATCAGTATCTCAGGGTTAAATCAGCCCCAGCATTTT	CAISISGLNQPQHF
TRBV7-9	TRBJ2-7	-	TGTGCCAGCACCCCCTCTACCGACGAGCAGTACTTC	CASTPSTDEQYF
TRBV5-5	TRBJ2-2	-	TGTGCCAGCAGCTTGGTGGCTGTCACCGGGGAGCTGTTTTTT	CASSLVAVTGELFF
TRBV6-5	TRBJ2-1	TRBD2	TGTGCCAGCAGTGTGCGGGAGTACCACAATGAGCAGTTCTTC	CASSVREYHNEQFF
TRBV18	TRBJ2-7	TRBD1	TGTGCCAGCTCACCAGCTCGGGACAGCTCCTACGAGCAGTACTTC	CASSPARDSSYEQYF
TRBV6-5	TRBJ2-7	-	TGTGCCAGCAGTTTCGCTACAGGGTCCGAGCAGTACTTC	CASSFATGSEQYF
TRBV9	TRBJ1-6	TRBD1	TGTGCCAGCAGCGTAAACAGGGGAGATAATTCACCCCTCCACTTT	CASSVNRGDNSPLHF